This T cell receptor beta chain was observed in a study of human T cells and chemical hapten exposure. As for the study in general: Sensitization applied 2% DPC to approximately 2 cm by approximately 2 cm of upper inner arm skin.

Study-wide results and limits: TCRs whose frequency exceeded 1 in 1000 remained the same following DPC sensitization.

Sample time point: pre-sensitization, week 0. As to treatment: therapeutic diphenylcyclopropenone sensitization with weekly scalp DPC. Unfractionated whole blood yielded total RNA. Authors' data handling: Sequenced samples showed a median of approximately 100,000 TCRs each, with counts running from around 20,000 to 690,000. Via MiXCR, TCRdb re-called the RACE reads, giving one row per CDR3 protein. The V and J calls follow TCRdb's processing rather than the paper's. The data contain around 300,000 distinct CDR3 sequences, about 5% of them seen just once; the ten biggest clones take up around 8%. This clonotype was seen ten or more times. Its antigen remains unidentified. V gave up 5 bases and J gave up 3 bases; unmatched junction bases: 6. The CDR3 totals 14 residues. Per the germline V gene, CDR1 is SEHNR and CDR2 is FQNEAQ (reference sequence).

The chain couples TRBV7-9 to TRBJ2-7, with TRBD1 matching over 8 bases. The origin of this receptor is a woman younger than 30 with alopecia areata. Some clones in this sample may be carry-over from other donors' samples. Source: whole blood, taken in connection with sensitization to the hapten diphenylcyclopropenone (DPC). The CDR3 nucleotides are TGTGCCAGCAGCCGCCGGGACAGGAGCTACGAGCAGTACTTC. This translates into CASSRRDRSYEQYF. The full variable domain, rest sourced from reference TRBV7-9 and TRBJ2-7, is DTGVSQNPRHKITKRGQNVTFRCDPISEHNRLYWYRQTLGQGPEFLTYFQNEAQLEKSRLLSDRFSAERPKGSFSTLEIQRTEQGDSAMYLCASSRRDRSYEQYFGPGTRLTVT.